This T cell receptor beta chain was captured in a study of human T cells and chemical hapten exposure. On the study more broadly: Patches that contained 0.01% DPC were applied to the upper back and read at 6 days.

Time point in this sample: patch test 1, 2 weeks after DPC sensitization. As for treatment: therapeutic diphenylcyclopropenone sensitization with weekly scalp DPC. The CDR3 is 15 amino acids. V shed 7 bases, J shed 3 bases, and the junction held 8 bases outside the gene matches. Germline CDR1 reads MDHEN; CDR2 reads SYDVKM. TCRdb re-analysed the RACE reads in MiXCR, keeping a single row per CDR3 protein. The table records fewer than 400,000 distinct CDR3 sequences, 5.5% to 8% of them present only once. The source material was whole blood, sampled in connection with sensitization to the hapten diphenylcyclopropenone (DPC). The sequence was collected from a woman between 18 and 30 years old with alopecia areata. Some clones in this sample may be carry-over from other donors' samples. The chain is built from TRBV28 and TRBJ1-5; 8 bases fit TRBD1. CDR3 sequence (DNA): TGTGCCAGCATCCAGGACAGGGTTAACAATCAGCCCCAGCATTTT. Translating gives CASIQDRVNNQPQHF.